The 10 T cell receptor beta chains listed next were all sequenced from one sample in a study of post-analysis software for immune sequencing data. Broader study findings: Among five TRBV segments more frequent in patients than controls were TRBV5-6, TRBV5-1 and TRBV20-1.

The antigens of these receptors remain unknown. Prepared libraries of TCR beta cDNA carried unique molecular identifiers. Using its own MiXCR run on the PCR reads, TCRdb lists one record per CDR3 protein. The sample lists some 240,000 distinct CDR3 sequences, less than 40% seen once, with more than 4% in the top ten. Sequencing was done on a sample of blood. Receptor source: a girl between 10 and 17 years old with multiple sclerosis.

This clonotype was detected only a few times. V usage is TRBV27 and J usage is TRBJ2-7, with D unclear. The CDR3 covers 13 residues. V was clipped by 0 bases and J by 4 bases, with 7 bases between them. Germline values: CDR1 MNHEY, CDR2 SMNVEV (reference sequence). The CDR3: CASSLSPGYEQYF. The CDR3 DNA follows: TGTGCCAGCAGTTTATCCCCGGGTTACGAGCAGTACTTC.

This clonotype was picked up many times. This chain uses TRBV7-7 with TRBJ2-5; tentatively, D is TRBD1 (6 bases). Trimming took off 6 bases at V and 5 bases at J, with 13 bases between the two ends. This CDR3 is built from 13 residues. Germline CDR1 is SSHAT and CDR2 is FNYEAQ (reference sequence). CDR3 region: CASSSDRRETQYF. As DNA, the CDR3 is TGTGCCAGCAGTTCGGACAGAAGGGAGACCCAGTACTTC.

J is TRBJ1-5 and V is TRBV6-2 or TRBV6-3; D is unclear. V lost 6 bases and J 7 bases, leaving 13 bases between the germline ends. Germline lookup yields CDR1 MNHEY and CDR2 SVGEGT. The CDR3 runs 13 residues. CDR3 loop: CASSPTAGQPQHF. The CDR3 coding sequence is TGTGCCAGCAGCCCCACAGCTGGACAGCCCCAGCATTTT.

Only a few counts were recorded for this clonotype. This sequence may be a read error, since a much larger clone differs from it by one base. The chain joins TRBV5-8 to TRBJ1-1; D unresolved. Trimming cost V 2 bases and J 1 base, with 6 bases left between them. CDR3 length equals 13 residues. The V gene's germline CDR1 is SGHTS and CDR2 YDEGEE. This CDR3 reads CASSLERNTEAFF. The CDR3 nucleotides read TGTGCCAGCAGCTTAGAGAGGAACACTGAAGCTTTCTTT.

The chain has TRBV12-3 or TRBV12-4 and TRBJ2-2; 7 nucleotides agree with TRBD1. The CDR3 sequence is 15 residues long. Trimming removed 5 bases from V and 0 bases from J; junction bases left unmatched: 3. The CDR3 bases are TGTGCCAGCAGTGCCCAGGGGGCGAACACCGGGGAGCTGTTTTTT. Its translation: CASSAQGANTGELFF.

In this sample, this clonotype turned up a few times. This sequence joins TRBV7-9 and TRBJ1-2; 8 positions agree with TRBD1. The CDR3 extends over 15 amino acids. Germline V CDR1 and CDR2: SEHNR, FQNEAQ (reference sequence). After removal of 4 bases from V and 3 bases from J, the junction contained 7 bases not matched to a gene. For the CDR3, the DNA is TGTGCCAGCAGCTCCGACAGGGGCTCGGACTATGGCTACACCTTC. Translation gives CASSSDRGSDYGYTF. Based on the CDR3 plus reference TRBV7-9 and TRBJ1-2, the full variable domain is DTGVSQNPRHKITKRGQNVTFRCDPISEHNRLYWYRQTLGQGPEFLTYFQNEAQLEKSRLLSDRFSAERPKGSFSTLEIQRTEQGDSAMYLCASSSDRGSDYGYTFGSGTRLTVV.

Regarding this clonotype: This sequence may be a read error, since a much larger clone differs from it by one base. The gene calls are TRBV27 and TRBJ1-6; maybe TRBD1 (6 bases). The length of the CDR3 is 17 residues. Between the trimmed V and J ends, which lost 0 bases and 11 bases, there was a span of 20 bases. Germline CDR1 is MNHEY and CDR2 is SMNVEV (reference sequence). The CDR3 spells CASSLSVPGGSWPPLHF. CDR3 in DNA: TGTGCCAGCAGTTTATCGGTTCCGGGGGGCAGCTGGCCACCCCTCCACTTT.

This clonotype was recorded at least ten times. The chain links TRBV7-2 to TRBJ1-1, with D unclear. The CDR3 contains 12 residues. V lost 1 base and J 6 bases, leaving 6 bases between the germline ends. Germline CDR1 reads SGHTA; CDR2 reads FQGNSA. CDR3 in DNA: TGTGCCAGCAGCTTAGGGGTGGCTGAAGCTTTCTTT. Its translation is CASSLGVAEAFF.

In its sample, this clonotype was seen a few times. The J gene is TRBJ1-5, the V gene TRBV28; D is unclear. The V gene's germline CDR1 is MDHEN and CDR2 SYDVKM. The CDR3 sequence is 14 residues long. Trimming left V 6 bases short and J 3 bases short, with 12 bases between. The CDR3 reads CASSADAYNQPQHF. CDR3 in DNA: TGTGCCAGCAGCGCTGACGCTTACAATCAGCCCCAGCATTTT. Complete variable domain (other parts from reference TRBV28 and TRBJ1-5): DVKVTQSSRYLVKRTGEKVFLECVQDMDHENMFWYRQDPGLGLRLIYFSYDVKMKEKGDIPEGYSVSREKKERFSLILESASTNQTSMYLCASSADAYNQPQHFGDGTRLSIL.

This clonotype has at least ten counts. The chain has TRBV24-1 and TRBJ1-2; D is unresolved. The ends were cut back, 3 bases at V and 4 bases at J, with 14 bases in the middle. Germline CDR1 is KGHDR and CDR2 is SFDVKD. This CDR3 is 15 amino acids long. The CDR3 DNA follows: TGTGCCACCAGTGATCCCACGCCCGATCGCTATGGCTACACCTTC. This translates into CATSDPTPDRYGYTF.